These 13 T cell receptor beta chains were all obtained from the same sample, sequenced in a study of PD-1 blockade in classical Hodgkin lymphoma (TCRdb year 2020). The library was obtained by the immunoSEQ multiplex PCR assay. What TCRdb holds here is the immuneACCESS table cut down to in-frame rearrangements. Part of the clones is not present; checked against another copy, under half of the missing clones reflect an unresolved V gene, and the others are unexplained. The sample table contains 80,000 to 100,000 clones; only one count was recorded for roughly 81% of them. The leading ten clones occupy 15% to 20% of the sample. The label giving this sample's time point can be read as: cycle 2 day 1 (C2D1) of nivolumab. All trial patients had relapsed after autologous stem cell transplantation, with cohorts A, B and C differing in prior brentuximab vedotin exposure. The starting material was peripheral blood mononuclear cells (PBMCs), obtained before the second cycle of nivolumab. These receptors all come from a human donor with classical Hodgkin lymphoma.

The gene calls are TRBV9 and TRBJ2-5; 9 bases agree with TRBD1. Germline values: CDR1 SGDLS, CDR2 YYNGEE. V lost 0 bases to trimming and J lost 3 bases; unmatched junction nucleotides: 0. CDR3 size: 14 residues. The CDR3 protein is CASSVGTGEETQYF. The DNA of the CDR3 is TGTGCCAGCAGCGTAGGGACAGGGGAAGAGACCCAGTACTTC.

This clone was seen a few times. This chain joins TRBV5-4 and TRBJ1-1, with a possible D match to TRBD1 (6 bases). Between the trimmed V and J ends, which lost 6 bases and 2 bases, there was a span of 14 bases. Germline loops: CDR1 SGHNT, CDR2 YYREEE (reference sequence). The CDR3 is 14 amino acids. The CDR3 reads CASTPKGGNTEAFF. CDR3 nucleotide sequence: TGTGCCAGCACCCCCAAGGGGGGTAACACTGAAGCTTTCTTT.

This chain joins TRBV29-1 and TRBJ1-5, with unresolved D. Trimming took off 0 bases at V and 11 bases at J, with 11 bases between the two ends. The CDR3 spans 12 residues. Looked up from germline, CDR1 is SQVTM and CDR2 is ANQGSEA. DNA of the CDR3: TGCAGCGTTGAAGATAACGGGAGGGCCCAGCATTTT. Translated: CSVEDNGRAQHF.

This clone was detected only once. The CDR3 region has the DNA TGTGCCAGTAGTTCCTATCGCAGACTGGCGGATACGCAGTATTTT. As protein: CASSSYRRLADTQYF. This chain joins TRBV19 and TRBJ2-3; D is unclear. The length of the CDR3 is 15 residues. Germline V CDR1 and CDR2: LNHDA, SQIVND (reference sequence). V lost 5 bases to trimming and J lost 6 bases, with 18 bases between them. Drawing the rest from reference TRBV19 and TRBJ2-3, the complete variable domain is DGGITQSPKYLFRKEGQNVTLSCEQNLNHDAMYWYRQDPGQGLRLIYYSQIVNDFQKGDIAEGYSVSREKKESFPLTVTSAQKNPTAFYLCASSSYRRLADTQYFGPGTRLTVL.

Here the CDR3 reads CASSLARHEQYF. As DNA, the CDR3 is TGCGCCAGCAGCTTGGCTAGACACGAGCAGTACTTC. The chain combines TRBV5-1 with TRBJ2-7; D uncertain. Germline-derived CDR1 and CDR2 are SGHRS and YFSETQ. V was pared by 0 bases and J by 5 bases, with 6 bases between. The CDR3 is made up of 12 amino acids.

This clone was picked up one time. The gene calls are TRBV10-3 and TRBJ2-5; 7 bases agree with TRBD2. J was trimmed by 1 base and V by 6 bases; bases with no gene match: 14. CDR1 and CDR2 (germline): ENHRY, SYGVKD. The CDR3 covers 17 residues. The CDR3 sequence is CAISGQRASGIQETQYF. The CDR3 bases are TGTGCCATCAGCGGGCAGCGGGCTAGCGGCATCCAAGAGACCCAGTACTTC.

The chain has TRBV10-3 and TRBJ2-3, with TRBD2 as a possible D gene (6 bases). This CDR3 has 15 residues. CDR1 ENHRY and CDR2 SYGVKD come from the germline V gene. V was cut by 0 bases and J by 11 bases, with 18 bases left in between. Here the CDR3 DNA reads TGTGCCATCAGTGAGTCGGTACTCGCGGGGTTGGAGCAGTATTTT. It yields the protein CAISESVLAGLEQYF.

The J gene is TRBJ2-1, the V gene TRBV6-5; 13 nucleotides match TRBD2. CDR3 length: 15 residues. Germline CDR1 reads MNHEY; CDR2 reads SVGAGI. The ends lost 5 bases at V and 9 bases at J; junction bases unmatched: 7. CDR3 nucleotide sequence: TGTGCCAGCAGTACCGGGACTAGCGGGATTGGTGAGCAGTTCTTC. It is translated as CASSTGTSGIGEQFF.

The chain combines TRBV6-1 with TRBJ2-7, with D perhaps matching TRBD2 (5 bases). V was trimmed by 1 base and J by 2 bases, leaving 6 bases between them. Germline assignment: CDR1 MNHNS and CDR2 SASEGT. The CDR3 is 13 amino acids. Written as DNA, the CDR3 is TGTGCCAGCAGTGAAGTGGAGGCCTACGAGCAGTACTTC. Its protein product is CASSEVEAYEQYF.

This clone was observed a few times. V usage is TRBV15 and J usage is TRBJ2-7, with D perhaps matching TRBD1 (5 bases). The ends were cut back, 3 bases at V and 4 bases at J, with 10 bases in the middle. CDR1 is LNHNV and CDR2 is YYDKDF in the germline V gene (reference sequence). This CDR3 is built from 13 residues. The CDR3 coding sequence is TGTGCCACCAGCAGCAACAGGAGATACGAGCAGTACTTC. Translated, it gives CATSSNRRYEQYF. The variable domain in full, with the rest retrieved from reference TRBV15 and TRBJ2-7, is DAMVIQNPRYQVTQFGKPVTLSCSQTLNHNVMYWYQQKSSQAPKLLFHYYDKDFNNEADTPDNFQSRRPNTSFCFLDIRSPGLGDTAMYLCATSSNRRYEQYFGPGTRLTVT.

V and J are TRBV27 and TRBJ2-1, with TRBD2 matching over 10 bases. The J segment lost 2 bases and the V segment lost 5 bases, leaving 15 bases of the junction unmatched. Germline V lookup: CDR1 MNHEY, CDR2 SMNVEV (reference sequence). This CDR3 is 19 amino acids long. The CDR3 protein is CASSHIVTVLAGAYNEQFF. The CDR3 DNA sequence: TGTGCCAGCAGTCACATAGTGACCGTGCTAGCGGGAGCCTACAATGAGCAGTTCTTC.

The CDR3 is CASSKGHLLYEQYF. CDR3 coding DNA: TGTGCCAGCAGCAAAGGACATCTTCTCTACGAGCAGTACTTC. The chain couples TRBV6-5 to TRBJ2-7; maybe TRBD1 (5 bases). From germline, CDR1 is MNHEY and CDR2 SVGAGI. This CDR3 has 14 residues. V was trimmed by 6 bases and J by 3 bases, leaving 15 bases between them.

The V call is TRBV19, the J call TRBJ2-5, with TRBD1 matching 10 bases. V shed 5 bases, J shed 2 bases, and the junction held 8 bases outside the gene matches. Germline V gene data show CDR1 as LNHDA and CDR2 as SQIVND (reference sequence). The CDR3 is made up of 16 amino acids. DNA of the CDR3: TGTGCCAGTAGTCTCCTCGGACAGGGGGGACAAGAGACCCAGTACTTC. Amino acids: CASSLLGQGGQETQYF.